Below, 19 T cell receptor beta chains from the same sample are listed, as sequenced in a study of patients and donors after allogeneic stem cell transplantation. TCRdb redid the calling of the RT-PCR reads with MiXCR, one entry per CDR3 protein. The table shows over 200,000 distinct CDR3 sequences, with roughly 38% occurring only once. The sample was blood, either unsorted or a sorted T cell fraction (not recorded which). The origin of the receptors is a human donor who was either an allogeneic HSCT recipient or a stem cell or donor lymphocyte infusion donor (not recorded which). It is not recorded whose cells these are; they may come from a transplant donor.

The rearrangement links TRBV28 to TRBJ1-1, with a weak D call TRBD1 (6 bases). CDR1 MDHEN and CDR2 SYDVKM come from the germline V gene. The CDR3 extends over 14 amino acids. V was cut by 3 bases and J by 4 bases, with 12 bases left in between. CDR3 sequence (DNA): TGTGCCAGCAGTTTTCAGGGGAGGACCACTGAAGCTTTCTTT. This sequence encodes CASSFQGRTTEAFF. Combining the CDR3 with reference TRBV28 and TRBJ1-1 gives the whole variable domain DVKVTQSSRYLVKRTGEKVFLECVQDMDHENMFWYRQDPGLGLRLIYFSYDVKMKEKGDIPEGYSVSREKKERFSLILESASTNQTSMYLCASSFQGRTTEAFFGQGTRLTVV.

The CDR3 DNA sequence: TGTGCCACCCGACAGGGATTGAACACTGAAGCTTTCTTT. Translation gives CATRQGLNTEAFF. The chain joins TRBV2 to TRBJ1-1; TRBD1 matches 7 bases. V shed 10 bases, J shed 0 bases, and the junction held 5 bases outside the gene matches. Germline CDR1 SNHLY, CDR2 FYNNEI. This CDR3 region has 13 residues.

This clonotype was counted only a few times. For the CDR3, the DNA is TGTGCCAGCAGCCAGAGGATGATCTATGGCTACACCTTC. Protein product: CASSQRMIYGYTF. This sequence joins TRBV7-2 and TRBJ1-2; D unresolved. V was clipped by 5 bases and J by 4 bases, with 11 bases between them. Germline CDR1 is SGHTA and CDR2 is FQGNSA. This CDR3 contains 13 residues. The full variable domain, with the rest looked up from reference TRBV7-2 and TRBJ1-2, is GAGVSQSPSNKVTEKGKDVELRCDPISGHTALYWYRQSLGQGLEFLIYFQGNSAPDKSGLPSDRFSAERTGGSVSTLTIQRTQQEDSAVYLCASSQRMIYGYTFGSGTRLTVV.

V is TRBV12-3 or TRBV12-4 and J is TRBJ2-1; TRBD1 or TRBD2 may be the D gene (5 bases each). Trimming removed 6 bases from V and 2 bases from J, with 17 bases in between. The CDR3 spans 16 residues. CDR3 region: CASSSKTGPPYNEQFF. DNA of the CDR3: TGTGCCAGCAGCTCCAAAACGGGGCCCCCCTACAATGAGCAGTTCTTC.

The chain combines TRBV5-1 with TRBJ1-2, with 7 nucleotides matching TRBD1. V dropped 3 bases and J dropped 10; count of bases not matched to a gene: 9. Germline V CDR1 and CDR2: SGHRS, YFSETQ. This CDR3 comprises 13 residues. The CDR3 nucleotides read TGCGCCAGCAGCTCACAGGGGAAAGGTGCCTACACCTTC. Translation: CASSSQGKGAYTF. The full variable domain, its missing parts supplied by reference TRBV5-1 and TRBJ1-2, is KAGVTQTPRYLIKTRGQQVTLSCSPISGHRSVSWYQQTPGQGLQFLFEYFSETQRNKGNFPGRFSGRQFSNSRSEMNVSTLELGDSALYLCASSSQGKGAYTFGSGTRLTVV.

The chain couples TRBV9 to TRBJ2-3, with TRBD2 identical over 8 bases. This CDR3 is built from 17 residues. Germline V gene lookup returns CDR1 SGDLS and CDR2 YYNGEE. Trimming removed 5 bases from V and 3 bases from J; junction bases left unmatched: 14. The CDR3 region is CASSLTLAGGGTDTQYF. CDR3 sequence (DNA): TGTGCCAGCAGTTTAACCTTGGCGGGGGGCGGAACAGATACGCAGTATTTT. The full variable domain, completed using reference TRBV9 and TRBJ2-3, is DSGVTQTPKHLITATGQRVTLRCSPRSGDLSVYWYQQSLDQGLQFLIQYYNGEERAKGNILERFSAQQFPDLHSELNLSSLELGDSALYFCASSLTLAGGGTDTQYFGPGTRLTVL.

The gene calls are TRBV28 and TRBJ2-4, with 8 bases matching TRBD2. Germline loops: CDR1 MDHEN, CDR2 SYDVKM. CDR3 length: 16 residues. The V segment lost 4 bases and the J segment 3 bases; nucleotides outside the gene matches: 8. The CDR3 bases are TGTGCCAGCAGTTCCGACGCGGGACTAGACAAAAACATTCAGTACTTC. Protein: CASSSDAGLDKNIQYF. Combining the CDR3 with reference TRBV28 and TRBJ2-4 gives the whole variable domain DVKVTQSSRYLVKRTGEKVFLECVQDMDHENMFWYRQDPGLGLRLIYFSYDVKMKEKGDIPEGYSVSREKKERFSLILESASTNQTSMYLCASSSDAGLDKNIQYFGAGTRLSVL.

The chain carries TRBV4-1 and TRBJ1-5; D is unresolved. This CDR3 comprises 15 residues. V lost 1 base, J lost 3 bases, and 10 bases lay in between. Germline CDR1 is MGHRA and CDR2 is YSYEKL. The chain's CDR3 is CASSQGEGPNQPQHF. In DNA form, the CDR3 reads TGCGCCAGCAGCCAAGGGGAAGGGCCCAATCAGCCCCAGCATTTT.

This chain joins TRBV11-2 and TRBJ1-1; D is unresolved. Trimming pared 3 bases from V and 10 bases from J, leaving 12 bases between. CDR1 SGHAT and CDR2 FQNNGV come from the germline V gene. This CDR3 is built from 12 residues. The DNA of the CDR3 is TGTGCCAGCAGCTTTGTCTGGGATAGAGCTTTCTTT. Translation: CASSFVWDRAFF.

This clonotype was counted many times. The V and J genes are TRBV27 and TRBJ1-6, with 7 bases that match TRBD1. Germline V lookup: CDR1 MNHEY, CDR2 SMNVEV (reference sequence). The CDR3 loop spans 17 amino acids. Trimming removed 0 bases from V and 6 bases from J; junction bases left unmatched: 8. CDR3 sequence (DNA): TGTGCCAGCAGTTTATCCCGCCAGGGGGTTGGTAATTCACCCCTCCACTTT. Residues: CASSLSRQGVGNSPLHF.

The chain has TRBV20-1 and TRBJ1-5; a weak D match, TRBD1 (5 bases). The V end lost 1 base, the J end lost 8 bases, and 18 bases lay between the germline ends. The germline CDR1 and CDR2 sequences are DFQATT and SNEGSKA (reference sequence). The CDR3 totals 15 residues. This CDR3 reads CSARAWGSPMEPQHF. CDR3 sequence (DNA): TGCAGTGCTAGAGCCTGGGGGAGTCCAATGGAGCCCCAGCATTTT.

This rearrangement joins TRBV7-9 to TRBJ1-5; no reliable D call. Deletions cut 5 bases from V and 2 bases from J, with 7 bases between. Looked up from germline, CDR1 is SEHNR and CDR2 is FQNEAQ (reference sequence). CDR3 size: 13 residues. CDR3 protein: CASSAIGNQPQHF. CDR3 in DNA: TGTGCCAGCAGCGCCATTGGCAATCAGCCCCAGCATTTT.

This clonotype appeared a few times. The V gene is TRBV4-3, the J gene TRBJ1-2, with 8 bases aligning to TRBD1. The CDR3 sequence is 16 residues long. CDR1 LGHNA and CDR2 YSLEER come from the germline V gene. Trimming removed 0 bases from V and 8 bases from J; junction bases left unmatched: 11. The CDR3 DNA is TGCGCCAGCAGCCAAGAAGTGGCAGGGGGCGCGAGGGGCTACACCTTC. This encodes CASSQEVAGGARGYTF.

The chain combines TRBV4-1 with TRBJ2-4, with D possibly TRBD1 on 5 matching bases. Germline V gene lookup returns CDR1 MGHRA and CDR2 YSYEKL. This CDR3 has 15 amino acids. The V gene lost 1 base and the J gene lost 2 bases, with 9 bases spanning the gap. CDR3 sequence (DNA): TGCGCCAGCAGCCAAGTTGGACACCCCAAAAACATTCAGTACTTC. Protein: CASSQVGHPKNIQYF.

The chain joins TRBV20-1 to TRBJ2-7; D uncertain. The germline gives CDR1 DFQATT, CDR2 SNEGSKA (reference sequence). The CDR3 is 14 amino acids. V gave up 0 bases and J gave up 2 bases, with 11 bases separating them. CDR3 sequence: CSARDSRVTYEQYF. The CDR3 nucleotides are TGCAGTGCTAGAGATTCTCGGGTGACCTACGAGCAGTACTTC.

V gene TRBV5-1 combines with J gene TRBJ1-1; maybe TRBD1 (5 bases). This CDR3 has 15 residues. Trimming removed 1 base at V and 6 bases at J, with 16 bases between. Germline CDR1 and CDR2: SGHRS and YFSETQ. This CDR3 reads CASSLYRRRGAEAFF. Here the CDR3 DNA reads TGCGCCAGCAGCTTGTATCGTCGGAGGGGCGCTGAAGCTTTCTTT.

V gene TRBV3-1 combines with J gene TRBJ1-3; unclear D gene. V was pared by 2 bases and J by 4 bases, with 6 bases between. The germline V gene encodes CDR1 LGHDT and CDR2 YNNKEL (reference sequence). The CDR3 loop spans 13 amino acids. This CDR3 reads CASSQQWGNTIYF. CDR3 DNA sequence: TGTGCCAGCAGCCAACAGTGGGGAAACACCATATATTTT.

The chain links TRBV20-1 to TRBJ1-2; tentative D call: TRBD1 (6 bases). V lost 1 base and J lost 2, with 14 bases in between. Germline CDR1 is DFQATT and CDR2 is SNEGSKA (reference sequence). This CDR3 region has 15 residues. The CDR3 DNA is TGCAGTGCTAGAGCCCTTGGACAGCGAAACTATGGCTACACCTTC. It yields the protein CSARALGQRNYGYTF.

This clonotype was recorded at least ten times. This chain links TRBV5-1 with TRBJ1-6; 8 bases line up with TRBD1. Germline values: CDR1 SGHRS, CDR2 YFSETQ. This CDR3 region has 15 residues. V dropped 2 bases and J dropped 7; count of bases not matched to a gene: 5. The CDR3 region is CASSFTGGNNSPLHF. CDR3 nucleotide sequence: TGCGCCAGCAGCTTCACAGGGGGAAACAATTCACCCCTCCACTTT.